These 2 T cell receptor beta chains came from one sample sequenced in a study of T cells in Graves' hyperthyroidism and ophthalmopathy. What was amplified from RNA transcripts were TCR beta CDR3 regions. HTBI primers drove first-round RT-PCR of the TCR CDR3. From the multiplex PCR reads, TCRdb called clonotypes with MiXCR, one entry per CDR3 protein. Here the sample spans 280,000 or so distinct CDR3 sequences, less than 30% being singletons. What was sequenced was blood. These receptors all come from a man between 40 and 49 years old with Graves' hyperthyroidism that later progressed to Graves' ophthalmopathy.

The CDR3 spells CASSIGNEQYF. The CDR3 nucleotides read TGTGCCAGCAGTATCGGGAACGAGCAGTACTTC. The V gene is TRBV25-1, the J gene TRBJ2-7, with a tentative D call TRBD2 (5 bases). CDR3 size: 11 residues. V was shortened by 5 bases and J by 5 bases, with 7 bases between the two germline ends. CDR1 is MGHDK, CDR2 SYGVNS, per germline.

This clonotype was observed at least ten times. The V and J genes are TRBV4-2 and TRBJ2-7; D is unresolved. V was cut by 4 bases and J by 2 bases, with 15 bases left in between. Germline values: CDR1 LGHNA, CDR2 YNFKEQ. CDR3 length equals 15 residues. The CDR3 region is CASSPTKTGPYEQYF. Here the CDR3 DNA reads TGTGCCAGCAGCCCCACGAAGACCGGTCCCTACGAGCAGTACTTC.